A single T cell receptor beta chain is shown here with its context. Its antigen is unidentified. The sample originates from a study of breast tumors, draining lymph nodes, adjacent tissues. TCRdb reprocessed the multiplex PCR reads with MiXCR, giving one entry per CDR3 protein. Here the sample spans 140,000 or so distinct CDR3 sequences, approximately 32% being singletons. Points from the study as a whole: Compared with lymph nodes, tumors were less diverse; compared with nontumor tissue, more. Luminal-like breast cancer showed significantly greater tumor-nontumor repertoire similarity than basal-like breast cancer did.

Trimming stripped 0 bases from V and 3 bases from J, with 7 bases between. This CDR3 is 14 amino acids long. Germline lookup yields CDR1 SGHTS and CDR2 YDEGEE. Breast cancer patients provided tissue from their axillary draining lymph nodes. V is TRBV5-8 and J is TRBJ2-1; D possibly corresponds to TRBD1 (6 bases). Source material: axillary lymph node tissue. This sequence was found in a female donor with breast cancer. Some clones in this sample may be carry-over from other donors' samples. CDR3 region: CASSLDRVYNEQFF. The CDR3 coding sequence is TGTGCCAGCAGCTTGGACAGGGTCTACAATGAGCAGTTCTTC.